This T cell receptor beta chain was recovered during a study of CD8 T cells in ankylosing spondylitis. The germline V gene encodes CDR1 MNHEY and CDR2 SMNVEV (reference sequence). Trimming removed 6 bases from V and 3 bases from J; junction bases left unmatched: 11. The CDR3 is made up of 15 amino acids. This clonotype was counted a few times. TCRdb called the 5' RACE reads again in MiXCR, with one record for every CDR3 protein. The repertoire consists of roughly 180,000 distinct CDR3 sequences, with 9.8% occurring once and the leading ten covering approximately 15%. Specimen: blood, either unsorted or a sorted T cell fraction (not recorded which). This sequence originates from a female donor with ankylosing spondylitis or in good health (not recorded which). V gene TRBV27 combines with J gene TRBJ2-7; 7 nucleotides match TRBD2. The DNA of the CDR3 is TGTGCCAGCAGCCTAAGCGGGACCGAATTCTACGAGCAGTACTTC. Its translation: CASSLSGTEFYEQYF.